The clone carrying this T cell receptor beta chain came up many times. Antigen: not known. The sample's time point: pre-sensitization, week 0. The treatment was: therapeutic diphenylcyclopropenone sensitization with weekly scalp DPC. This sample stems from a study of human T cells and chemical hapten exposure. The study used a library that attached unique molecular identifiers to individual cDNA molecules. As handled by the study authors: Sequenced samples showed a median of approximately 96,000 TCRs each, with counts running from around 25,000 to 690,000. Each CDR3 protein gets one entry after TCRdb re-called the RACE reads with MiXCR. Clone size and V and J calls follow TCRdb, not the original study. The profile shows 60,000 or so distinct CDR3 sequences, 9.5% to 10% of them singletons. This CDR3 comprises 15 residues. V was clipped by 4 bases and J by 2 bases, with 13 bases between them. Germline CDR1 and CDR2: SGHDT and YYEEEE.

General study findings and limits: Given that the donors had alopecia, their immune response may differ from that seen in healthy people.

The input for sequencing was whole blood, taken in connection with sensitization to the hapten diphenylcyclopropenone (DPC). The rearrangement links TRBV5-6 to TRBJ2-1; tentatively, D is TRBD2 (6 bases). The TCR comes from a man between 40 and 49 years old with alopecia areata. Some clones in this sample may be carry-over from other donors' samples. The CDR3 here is CASSRGGTAYNEQFF. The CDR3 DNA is TGTGCCAGCAGCCGGGGCGGGACGGCCTACAATGAGCAGTTCTTC.